The 25 T cell receptor beta chains listed next were all sequenced from one sample in a study of cytomegalovirus exposure and HLA in healthy donors. Produced via immunoSEQ multiplex PCR; TCRdb's table is partial and in-frame only. The sample holds approximately 120,000 clones, 90% to 95% seen once. The sample comprised PBMCs. The source is a woman between 18 and 29 years old in good health and CMV-seronegative.

The V and J genes are TRBV5-4 and TRBJ1-1; a weak D match, TRBD1 (6 bases). Per the germline V gene, CDR1 is SGHNT and CDR2 is YYREEE (reference sequence). Trimming removed 4 bases at V and 8 bases at J, with 15 bases between. This CDR3 region has 13 residues. The CDR3 DNA reads as TGTGCCAGCAGCACCTGGACAGTTGGCGAAGCTTTCTTT. As protein: CASSTWTVGEAFF. The full variable domain, rest sourced from reference TRBV5-4 and TRBJ1-1, is ETGVTQSPTHLIKTRGQQVTLRCSSQSGHNTVSWYQQALGQGPQFIFQYYREEENGRGNFPPRFSGLQFPNYSSELNVNALELDDSALYLCASSTWTVGEAFFGQGTRLTVV.

The V and J genes are TRBV5-1 and TRBJ2-7, with D perhaps TRBD2 (6 bases). The CDR3 runs to 14 residues. Trimming left V 0 bases short and J 6 bases short, with 13 bases between. Germline V lookup: CDR1 SGHRS, CDR2 YFSETQ. Written as DNA, the CDR3 is TGCGCCAGCAGCTTGGGTTTCGAGGGAGGCGAGCAGTACTTC. This gives the protein CASSLGFEGGEQYF.

The gene calls are TRBV5-8 and TRBJ2-1; 11 nucleotides align to TRBD2. V lost 0 bases, J lost 5 bases, and 4 bases stayed unmatched. CDR1 and CDR2 (germline): SGHTS, YDEGEE. The length of the CDR3 is 16 residues. This chain's CDR3 is CASSLDSGRVHNEQFF. CDR3 DNA: TGTGCCAGCAGCTTGGATAGCGGGAGGGTTCACAATGAGCAGTTCTTC.

CDR3 DNA sequence: TGTGCCAGCAGTTTAATCGTTGCGCAGGGCAGAACCGGGGAGCTGTTTTTT. This sequence encodes CASSLIVAQGRTGELFF. The V call is TRBV28, the J call TRBJ2-2, with a weak D call TRBD1 (5 bases). Trimming shortened V by 2 bases and J by 5 bases, and 18 bases separated the two germline ends. Germline loops: CDR1 MDHEN, CDR2 SYDVKM. This CDR3 is 17 amino acids long.

The rearrangement uses TRBV7-2 and TRBJ2-1; TRBD2 agrees at 8 bases. Germline-derived CDR1 and CDR2 are SGHTA and FQGNSA. This CDR3 is 16 amino acids long. With V trimmed by 5 bases and J by 7 bases, 13 bases remained unmatched. The CDR3 sequence: CASSPQPGGGGNEQFF. CDR3 nucleotides: TGTGCCAGCAGCCCACAACCGGGAGGGGGTGGAAATGAGCAGTTCTTC.

V is TRBV28 and J is TRBJ1-6, with 8 bases fitting TRBD1. The CDR3 has 12 residues. Germline assignment: CDR1 MDHEN and CDR2 SYDVKM. The V and J ends lost 8 bases and 11 bases, in that order; junction bases with no gene match: 5. This CDR3 reads CASGQGQAPLHF. CDR3 nucleotides: TGTGCCAGCGGACAGGGACAGGCACCCCTCCACTTT.

V usage is TRBV5-5 and J usage is TRBJ1-4, with D possibly TRBD1 on 5 matching bases. Looked up from germline, CDR1 is SGHKS and CDR2 is YYEKEE (reference sequence). The length of the CDR3 is 16 residues. The V and J ends lost 0 bases and 4 bases respectively, with 13 bases between them. CDR3 loop: CASSLGGLGINEKLFF. The CDR3 nucleotides read TGTGCCAGCAGCTTGGGGGGACTAGGAATTAATGAAAAACTGTTTTTT.

This rearrangement joins TRBV5-1 to TRBJ2-5, with 7 bases matching TRBD1. V trimming: 3 bases; J trimming: 4 bases; junction bases outside the gene matches: 9. The CDR3 covers 15 residues. CDR1 and CDR2 from the germline V gene are SGHRS and YFSETQ. CDR3 sequence (DNA): TGCGCCAGCAGCTGGCAGAGGGGGCCTTCAGAGACCCAGTACTTC. Translating it yields CASSWQRGPSETQYF.

This chain connects TRBV7-9 to TRBJ2-3, with 11 bases that match TRBD2. The germline V gene encodes CDR1 SEHNR and CDR2 FQNEAQ (reference sequence). The CDR3 is 17 residues long. With 4 bases clipped from V and 4 bases from J, the junction kept 10 bases outside the gene matches. DNA of the CDR3: TGTGCCAGCAGCTCACTTCTAGCGGGGGGTTTGGCAGATACGCAGTATTTT. Protein sequence: CASSSLLAGGLADTQYF.

The chain links TRBV4-1 to TRBJ1-3; no reliable D call. V shed 0 bases and J shed 0 bases, with 15 bases lying between them. Germline values: CDR1 MGHRA, CDR2 YSYEKL. The CDR3 runs to 18 residues. The CDR3 bases are TGCGCCAGCAGCCAAGAGCCACGGGATCGCAGCTCTGGAAACACCATATATTTT. Its translation: CASSQEPRDRSSGNTIYF.

This sequence joins TRBV21-1 and TRBJ1-2; the table's D call, TRBD1, was not checked against the DNA. TRBV21-1 represents a pseudogene. The CDR3 spans 14 residues. The DNA for the CDR3 is TGTGCCAGCAGCACCCTAGGGCAGGGGGCCGGACGGACCTTC. This codes for CASSTLGQGAGRTF.

V gene TRBV30 combines with J gene TRBJ1-1; maybe TRBD1 (5 bases). The CDR3 has 16 amino acids. Between the trimmed V and J ends, which lost 2 bases and 0 bases, there was a span of 16 bases. Germline CDR1 is GTSNPN and CDR2 is SVGIG (reference sequence). Written as DNA, the CDR3 is TGTGCCTGGAGTCTCATCGGGGGTTTAATGAACACTGAAGCTTTCTTT. This encodes CAWSLIGGLMNTEAFF.

The rearrangement uses TRBV11-3 and TRBJ2-1; D may be TRBD2 (5 bases). Germline values: CDR1 SGHNT, CDR2 YENEEA. Trimming removed 1 base at V and 3 bases at J, with 10 bases between. CDR3 length: 15 amino acids. The CDR3 spells CASSLGGSRYNEQFF. The CDR3 DNA reads as TGTGCCAGCAGCTTAGGTGGGAGTCGCTACAATGAGCAGTTCTTC. The full variable domain, with the rest looked up from reference TRBV11-3 and TRBJ2-1, is EAGVVQSPRYKIIEKKQPVAFWCNPISGHNTLYWYLQNLGQGPELLIRYENEEAVDDSQLPKDRFSAERLKGVDSTLKIQPAELGDSAVYLCASSLGGSRYNEQFFGPGTRLTVL.

The chain has TRBV27 and TRBJ2-5, with D unresolved. The CDR3 loop spans 14 amino acids. Germline CDR1 MNHEY, CDR2 SMNVEV (reference sequence). The ends were cut back, 5 bases at V and 5 bases at J, with 15 bases in the middle. As DNA, the CDR3 is TGTGCCAGCAGTCGAGATACTTCGGAGGAGACCCAGTACTTC. This encodes CASSRDTSEETQYF.

The genes are TRBV7-2 and TRBJ2-5; 12 bases align to TRBD2. The length of the CDR3 is 16 residues. Germline assignment: CDR1 SGHTA and CDR2 FQGNSA. V trimming: 4 bases; J trimming: 4 bases; junction bases outside the gene matches: 7. CDR3 sequence (DNA): TGTGCCAGCAGCTCTCCTAGCGGGAGGGCCTTAGAGACCCAGTACTTC. Its protein product is CASSSPSGRALETQYF.

Only one count was recorded for this clone. The V gene is TRBV19, the J gene TRBJ1-1; TRBD1 agrees at 8 bases. This CDR3 spans 14 amino acids. Losses at the gene ends were 6 bases for V and 1 base for J; bases not matched to a gene: 4. Germline V gene sequence: CDR1 LNHDA, CDR2 SQIVND (reference sequence). CDR3 protein: CASSRQGRNTEAFF. The CDR3 DNA follows: TGTGCCAGTAGCAGACAGGGGAGGAACACTGAAGCTTTCTTT.

The chain links TRBV6-6 to TRBJ2-1; D perhaps matches TRBD1 (5 bases). V was trimmed by 6 bases and J by 0 bases, leaving 12 bases between them. The CDR3 consists of 15 residues. In germline, CDR1 is MNHNY, CDR2 SVGAGI (reference sequence). The CDR3, as DNA: TGTGCCAGCAGCCGTCAGGGAAGCTCCTACAATGAGCAGTTCTTC. Translating it yields CASSRQGSSYNEQFF.

This rearrangement joins TRBV15 to TRBJ2-6; D is unresolved. The CDR3 is 16 amino acids. V gave up 1 base and J gave up 2 bases, with 9 bases separating them. CDR1 and CDR2 (germline): LNHNV, YYDKDF (reference sequence). CDR3 sequence (DNA): TGTGCCACCAGCAGAGCGGGTCGAACTGGGGCCAACGTCCTGACTTTC. Translating it yields CATSRAGRTGANVLTF. The whole variable domain, filled in from reference TRBV15 and TRBJ2-6, reads DAMVIQNPRYQVTQFGKPVTLSCSQTLNHNVMYWYQQKSSQAPKLLFHYYDKDFNNEADTPDNFQSRRPNTSFCFLDIRSPGLGDTAMYLCATSRAGRTGANVLTFGAGSRLTVL.

The V gene is TRBV10-2, the J gene TRBJ2-1; weak D call: TRBD2 (6 bases). Looked up from germline, CDR1 is WSHSY and CDR2 is SAAADI. V was pared by 7 bases and J by 0 bases, with 10 bases between. The CDR3 has 14 residues. The CDR3 protein is CASTAGSSYNEQFF. In nucleotides, the CDR3 is TGCGCCAGCACCGCGGGGAGCTCCTACAATGAGCAGTTCTTC.

V usage is TRBV27 and J usage is TRBJ2-1, with unresolved D. The CDR3 consists of 13 residues. Germline V gene data show CDR1 as MNHEY and CDR2 as SMNVEV (reference sequence). The germline V and J ends were trimmed by 5 bases and 0 bases, with 5 bases remaining between them. CDR3 nucleotides: TGTGCCAGCAGTCACAGCTCCTACAATGAGCAGTTCTTC. Translating gives CASSHSSYNEQFF.

This rearrangement joins TRBV29-1 to TRBJ1-1; D is unclear. Germline loops: CDR1 SQVTM, CDR2 ANQGSEA. Trimming stripped 5 bases from V and 4 bases from J, with 17 bases between. The CDR3 runs to 14 residues. CDR3 protein: CSVYTRVGSTEAFF. Written as DNA, the CDR3 is TGCAGCGTTTACACGAGGGTCGGGAGCACTGAAGCTTTCTTT. Variable domain in full (rest from reference TRBV29-1 and TRBJ1-1): SAVISQKPSRDICQRGTSLTIQCQVDSQVTMMFWYRQQPGQSLTLIATANQGSEATYESGFVIDKFPISRPNLTFSTLTVSNMSPEDSSIYLCSVYTRVGSTEAFFGQGTRLTVV.

The chain carries TRBV28 and TRBJ1-5; 7 bases align to TRBD1. V lost 10 bases, J lost 7 bases, and 7 bases stayed unmatched. Per germline, CDR1 MDHEN and CDR2 SYDVKM. The CDR3 has 12 amino acids. In DNA, the CDR3 is TGTGCCATCGCTACAGGGGACCAGCCCCAGCATTTT. It specifies CAIATGDQPQHF.

CDR3 region: CATTGQTEAFF. The CDR3 bases are TGTGCCACGACTGGACAGACGGAAGCTTTCTTT. The chain carries TRBV2 and TRBJ1-1, with a weak D call TRBD1 (6 bases). This CDR3 has 11 residues. Germline V gene lookup returns CDR1 SNHLY and CDR2 FYNNEI. V was cut by 10 bases and J by 8 bases, with 14 bases left in between.

The chain recombines TRBV28 with TRBJ2-1, with D possibly TRBD2 on 6 matching bases. Trimming left V 1 base short and J 2 bases short, with 9 bases between. CDR3 size: 15 residues. Germline lookup yields CDR1 MDHEN and CDR2 SYDVKM. The CDR3 sequence: CASSLYRGAYNEQFF. Written as DNA, the CDR3 is TGTGCCAGCAGTTTATATCGCGGGGCCTACAATGAGCAGTTCTTC.

The rearrangement links TRBV5-1 to TRBJ2-7; D is unclear. CDR1 SGHRS and CDR2 YFSETQ come from the germline V gene. The V end lost 1 base, the J end lost 5 bases, and 19 bases lay between the germline ends. The CDR3 has 16 residues. CDR3 residues: CASSLTWARPQDEQYF. The CDR3 DNA reads as TGCGCCAGCAGCTTGACCTGGGCCAGACCCCAGGACGAGCAGTACTTC.